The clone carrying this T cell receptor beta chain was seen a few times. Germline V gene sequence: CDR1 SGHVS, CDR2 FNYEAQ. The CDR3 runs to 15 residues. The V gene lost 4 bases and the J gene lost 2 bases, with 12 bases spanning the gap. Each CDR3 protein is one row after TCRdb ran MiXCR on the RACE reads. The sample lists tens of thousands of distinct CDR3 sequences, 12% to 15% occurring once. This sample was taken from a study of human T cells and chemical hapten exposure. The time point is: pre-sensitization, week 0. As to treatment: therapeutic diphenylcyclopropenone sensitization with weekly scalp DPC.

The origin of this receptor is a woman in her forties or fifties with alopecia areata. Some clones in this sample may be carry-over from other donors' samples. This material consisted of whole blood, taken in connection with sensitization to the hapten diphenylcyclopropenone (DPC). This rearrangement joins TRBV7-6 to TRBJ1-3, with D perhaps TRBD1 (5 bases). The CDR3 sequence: CASSSRQGAGNTIYF. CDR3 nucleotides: TGTGCCAGCAGCTCCCGCCAGGGCGCTGGAAACACCATATATTTT.